This T cell receptor (beta chain) was recovered during a study of blood T cell repertoires in COVID-19. About the research overall: T cells, B-cell-depleted T cells, or PBMCs provided the cDNA or gDNA that served as material.

The CDR3 consists of 18 residues. From germline, CDR1 is SEHNR and CDR2 FQNEAQ (reference sequence). The V segment lost 3 bases and the J segment 1 base; nucleotides outside the gene matches: 7. Under the authors' procedure: Reference gene primers were amplified, and this amplification served to estimate nucleated cell counts. Generated by immunoSEQ multiplex PCR, the TCRdb table keeps only in-frame clones and is missing some. The V and J calls and the clone size are those of that table, but D and trimming were determined from the DNA. Of more than 200,000 clones in the sample, 65% to 85% were seen once.

Sequenced: peripheral blood. V gene TRBV7-9 combines with J gene TRBJ2-1; TRBD2 matches 12 bases. This TCR came from a woman older than 75 with acute or convalescent COVID-19. The CDR3 DNA reads TGTGCCAGCAGCTTTCTAGCGGGGGGGCCCTTATCCTACAATGAGCAGTTCTTC. It translates to CASSFLAGGPLSYNEQFF.